A selection of T cell receptor beta chains follows, all from one sample in a study of T-cell reconstitution after alpha-beta-depleted transplantation in children. One entry per CDR3 protein results from TCRdb running MiXCR on the PCR reads. The table has 550,000 to 800,000 distinct CDR3 sequences, roughly 13% seen once. The input for sequencing was PBMCs, taken before TCRalphabeta/CD19-depleted stem cell transplant. The receptors come from a girl aged 2 to 10 with congenital amegakaryocytic thrombocytopenia, due to receive a stem cell transplant. Each CDR3 is given with its conserved first and last residue. D genes are given only for firm matches. Expanded clones get a size class; other rows say once, few or many, or leave the size out.

d_call j_call v_call clone_size cdr3_nt cdr3_aa
. TRBJ2-5 TRBV5-1 few TGCGCCAGCAGCCCGATTGACAGCAAAGAGACCCAGTACTTC CASSPIDSKETQYF
. TRBJ2-3 TRBV5-1 few TGCGCCAGCAGCTTGGGGCGGGTCAGGCCGGATACGCAGTATTTT CASSLGRVRPDTQYF
TRBD2 TRBJ2-7 TRBV5-6 . TGTGCCAACAGCTTGTATTCTAGCGGGTTCTACGAGCAGTACTTC CANSLYSSGFYEQYF
TRBD2 TRBJ2-1 TRBV10-1 once TGCGCCAGCAGCCCCATAGCGGGAACTGAGCAGTTCTTC CASSPIAGTEQFF
TRBD1 TRBJ1-1 TRBV20-1 many TGCAGTGTTACGACAGGGGGCTTGACTGAAGCTTTCTTT CSVTTGGLTEAFF
TRBD2 TRBJ2-3 TRBV27 . TGTGCCAGCAGCCCTAATCTAGCGGGAGGACCGAGGTGGACGCAGTATTTT CASSPNLAGGPRWTQYF
. TRBJ2-7 TRBV20-1 . TGCAGTGCCTGGTCGCCTGGGGGGCAGATCTACGAGCAGTACTTC CSAWSPGGQIYEQYF
TRBD2 TRBJ2-7 TRBV5-5 many TGTGCCAGCAGCTGGAATGGAGGGAGGGCCGAGCAGTACTTC CASSWNGGRAEQYF
. TRBJ1-3 TRBV20-1 many TGCAGTGCTAGTCCGGAGACTGGAAACACCATATATTTT CSASPETGNTIYF
TRBD1 TRBJ2-7 TRBV5-1 many TGCGCCAGCAGCCCCCGGACAGGGGATTCTGAGCAGTACTTC CASSPRTGDSEQYF
. TRBJ2-5 TRBV29-1 . TGCAGCGTTGCTGTCCAGGCGGGGGCAGAGACCCAGTACTTC CSVAVQAGAETQYF
. TRBJ1-4 TRBV12-3/TRBV12-4 many TGTGCCAGCAGTCACAGGGTAGAAGATGAAAAACTGTTTTTT CASSHRVEDEKLFF
. TRBJ2-1 TRBV7-9 . TGTGCCAGCAGCCCTGACAGGTTGGCCTACAATGAGCAGTTCTTC CASSPDRLAYNEQFF
. TRBJ2-1 TRBV30 . TGTGCCTGGAGCGTGGGGAGTGAGCAGTTCTTC CAWSVGSEQFF
. TRBJ1-1 TRBV20-1 many TGCACCCCTCTCCACCGGGAAGGGGACACTGAAGCTTTCTTT CTPLHREGDTEAFF
TRBD1 TRBJ1-2 TRBV7-2 many TGTGCCAGCGTCCCGGGACAGGGGGCCGATGGCTACACCTTC CASVPGQGADGYTF
. TRBJ2-1 TRBV28 few TGTGCCAGCAGCGGACACAGGGTGGGCAATGAGCAGTTCTTC CASSGHRVGNEQFF
. TRBJ2-3 TRBV20-1 . TGCAGTGCTAGTTCTAGCGTGAAGGGAGATACGCAGTATTTT CSASSSVKGDTQYF
. TRBJ2-1 TRBV5-6 many TGTGCCAGCAGCCCAAAGACCCTGGATGAGCAGTTCTTC CASSPKTLDEQFF
. TRBJ2-3 TRBV5-1 . TGCGCCAGCAGAGAATCAGGGATCCCAGATACGCAGTATTTT CASRESGIPDTQYF
. TRBJ1-2 TRBV4-1 few TGCGCCAGCAGCCAACCACGGAGGGGATCTAACTATGGCTACACCTTC CASSQPRRGSNYGYTF
. TRBJ2-3 TRBV7-9 . TGTGCCAGCAGCTTAATCCTCGGGGCAGATACGCAGTATTTT CASSLILGADTQYF
. TRBJ2-1 TRBV7-6 . TGTGCCAGCAGCCTCCGGACAAATACCTACAATGAGCAGTTCTTC CASSLRTNTYNEQFF
. TRBJ2-1 TRBV5-1 many TGCGCCAGCAGCTTGGGGAACCGGGACCAGTTCTTC CASSLGNRDQFF
. TRBJ2-1 TRBV20-1 few TGCAGTGCTAGAGATCCTACCAATGAGCAGTTCTTC CSARDPTNEQFF